This TCR beta chain appears in the sequencing data of a study of beta chain features in type 1 diabetes. CDR1 is MDHEN, CDR2 SYDVKM, per germline. The V end was cut by 5 bases, the J end by 2 bases, with 14 bases between. The CDR3 covers 15 residues. Points on this clone: The antigen remains unidentified.

Study results and caveats: TCRB CDR3 length was moderately but significantly reduced in all four CD4+ subsets of Type 1 diabetes patients. Whatever favoring of shorter templates PCR might show would apply equally to patients and controls.

Expressed TCRB transcripts were sequenced because the isolated RNA had all been reverse transcribed beforehand. Generated by immunoSEQ multiplex PCR, the TCRdb table keeps only in-frame clones and is missing some. The sample records over 200,000 clones, roughly a tenth being singletons. The sequence was obtained from a man aged 30 to 39 with type 1 diabetes. The V and J genes are TRBV28 and TRBJ2-3, with D perhaps matching TRBD2 (7 bases). Sequencing input: naive CD4+ T cells from blood. CDR3 region: CASSLGGPATDTQYF. DNA of the CDR3: TGTGCCAGCAGTCTGGGGGGGCCTGCCACAGATACGCAGTATTTT.